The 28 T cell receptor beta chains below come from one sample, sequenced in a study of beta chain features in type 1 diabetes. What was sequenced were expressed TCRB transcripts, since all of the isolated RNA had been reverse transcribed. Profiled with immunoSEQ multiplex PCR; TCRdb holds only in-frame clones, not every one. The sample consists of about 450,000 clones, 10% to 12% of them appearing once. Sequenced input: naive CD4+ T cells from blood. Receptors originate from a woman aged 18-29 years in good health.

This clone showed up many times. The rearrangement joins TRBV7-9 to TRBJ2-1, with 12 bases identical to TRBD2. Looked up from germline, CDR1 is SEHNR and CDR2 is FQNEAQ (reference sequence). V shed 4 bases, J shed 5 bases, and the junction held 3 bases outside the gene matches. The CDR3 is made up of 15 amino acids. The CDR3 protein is CASSSLAGGDNEQFF. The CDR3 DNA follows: TGTGCCAGCAGCTCGCTAGCGGGAGGGGACAATGAGCAGTTCTTC.

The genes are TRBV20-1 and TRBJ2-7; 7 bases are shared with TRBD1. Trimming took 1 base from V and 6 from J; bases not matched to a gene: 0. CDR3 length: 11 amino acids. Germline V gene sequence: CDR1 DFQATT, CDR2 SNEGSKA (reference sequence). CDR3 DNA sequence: TGCAGTGCTAGAGCAGGGGGCGAGCAGTACGTC. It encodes CSARAGGEQYV.

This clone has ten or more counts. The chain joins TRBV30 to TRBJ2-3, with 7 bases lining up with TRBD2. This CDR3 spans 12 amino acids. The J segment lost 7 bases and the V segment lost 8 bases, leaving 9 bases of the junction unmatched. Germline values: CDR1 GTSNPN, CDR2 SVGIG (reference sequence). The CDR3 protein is CAGAGASNTQYF. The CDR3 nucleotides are TGTGCCGGCGCGGGAGCTAGCAATACGCAGTATTTT.

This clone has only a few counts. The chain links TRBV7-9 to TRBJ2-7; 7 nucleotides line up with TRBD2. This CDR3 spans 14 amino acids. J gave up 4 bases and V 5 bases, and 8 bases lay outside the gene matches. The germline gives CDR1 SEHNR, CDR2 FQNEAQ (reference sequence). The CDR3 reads CASSPPRSGYEQYF. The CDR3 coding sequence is TGTGCCAGCAGCCCTCCCCGTAGCGGGTACGAGCAGTACTTC.

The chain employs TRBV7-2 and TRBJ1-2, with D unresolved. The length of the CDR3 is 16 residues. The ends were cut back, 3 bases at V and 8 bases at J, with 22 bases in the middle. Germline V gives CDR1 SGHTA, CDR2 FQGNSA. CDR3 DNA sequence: TGTGCCAGCAGCTTTGATGCGGCAGTACAACGGGGAGGCTACACCTTC. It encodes CASSFDAAVQRGGYTF.

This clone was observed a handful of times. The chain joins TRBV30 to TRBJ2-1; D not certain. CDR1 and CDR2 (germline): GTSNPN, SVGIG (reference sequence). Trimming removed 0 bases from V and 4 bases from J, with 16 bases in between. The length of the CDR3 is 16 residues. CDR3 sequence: CAWSVHLQRVYNEQFF. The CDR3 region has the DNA TGTGCCTGGAGTGTACACCTACAACGGGTTTACAATGAGCAGTTCTTC.

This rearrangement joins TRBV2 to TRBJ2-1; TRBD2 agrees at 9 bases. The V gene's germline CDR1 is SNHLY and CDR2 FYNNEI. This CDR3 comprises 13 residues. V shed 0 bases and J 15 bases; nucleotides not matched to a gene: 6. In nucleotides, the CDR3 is TGTGCCAGCAGTGAAGCCGAAAGGACTAGCGTGTTCTTC. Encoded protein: CASSEAERTSVFF.

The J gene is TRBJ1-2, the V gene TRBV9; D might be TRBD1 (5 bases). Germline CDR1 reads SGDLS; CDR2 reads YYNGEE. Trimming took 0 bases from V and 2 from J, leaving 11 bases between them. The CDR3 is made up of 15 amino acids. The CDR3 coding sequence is TGTGCCAGCAGCGTAGCAACGAGGGGAAACTATGGCTACACCTTC. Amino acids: CASSVATRGNYGYTF.

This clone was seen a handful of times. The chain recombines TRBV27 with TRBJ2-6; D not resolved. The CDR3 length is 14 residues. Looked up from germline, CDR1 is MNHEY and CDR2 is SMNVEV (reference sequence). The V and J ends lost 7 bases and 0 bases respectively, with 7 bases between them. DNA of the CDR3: TGTGCCAGCACAGATTACTCTGGGGCCAACGTCCTGACTTTC. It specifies CASTDYSGANVLTF. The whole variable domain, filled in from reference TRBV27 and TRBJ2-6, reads EAQVTQNPRYLITVTGKKLTVTCSQNMNHEYMSWYRQDPGLGLRQIYYSMNVEVTDKGDVPEGYKVSRKEKRNFPLILESPSPNQTSLYFCASTDYSGANVLTFGAGSRLTVL.

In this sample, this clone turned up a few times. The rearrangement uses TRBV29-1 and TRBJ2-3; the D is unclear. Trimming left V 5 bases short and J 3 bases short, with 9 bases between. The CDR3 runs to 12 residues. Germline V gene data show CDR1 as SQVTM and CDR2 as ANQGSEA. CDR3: CSVRGWTDTQYF. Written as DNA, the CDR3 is TGCAGCGTTCGTGGTTGGACAGATACGCAGTATTTT.

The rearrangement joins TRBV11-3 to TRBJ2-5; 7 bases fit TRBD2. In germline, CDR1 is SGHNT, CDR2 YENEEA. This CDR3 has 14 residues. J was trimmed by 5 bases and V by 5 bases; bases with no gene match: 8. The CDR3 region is CASSPRTSPETQYF. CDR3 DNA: TGTGCCAGCAGCCCCCGGACTAGTCCCGAGACCCAGTACTTC.

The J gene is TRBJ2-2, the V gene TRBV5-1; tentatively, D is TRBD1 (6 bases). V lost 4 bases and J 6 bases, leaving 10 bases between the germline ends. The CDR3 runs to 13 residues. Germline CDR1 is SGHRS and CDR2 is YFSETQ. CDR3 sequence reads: CASSKDRSGELFF. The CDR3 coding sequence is TGCGCCAGCAGCAAAGACAGGTCCGGGGAGCTGTTTTTT.

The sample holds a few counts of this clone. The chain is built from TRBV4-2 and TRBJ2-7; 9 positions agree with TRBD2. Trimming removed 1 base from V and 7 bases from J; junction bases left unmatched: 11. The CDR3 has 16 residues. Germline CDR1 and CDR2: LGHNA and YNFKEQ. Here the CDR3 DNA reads TGTGCCAGCAGCCAAGTGACCCCCAGCGGGAGGACTGAGCAGTACTTC. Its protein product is CASSQVTPSGRTEQYF.

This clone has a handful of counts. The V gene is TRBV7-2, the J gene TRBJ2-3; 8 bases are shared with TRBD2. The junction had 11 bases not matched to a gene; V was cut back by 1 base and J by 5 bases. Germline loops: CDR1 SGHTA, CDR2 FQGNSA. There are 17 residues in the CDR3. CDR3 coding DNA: TGTGCCAGCAGCTTAGTCCTAAAGGCGGGGGGCGGAGATACGCAGTATTTT. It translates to CASSLVLKAGGGDTQYF.

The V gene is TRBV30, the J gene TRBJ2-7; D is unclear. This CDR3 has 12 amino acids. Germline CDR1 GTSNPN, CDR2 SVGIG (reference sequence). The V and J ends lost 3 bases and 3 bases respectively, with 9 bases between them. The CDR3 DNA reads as TGTGCCTGGAGCAGGAGTTTCTACGAGCAGTACTTC. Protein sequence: CAWSRSFYEQYF.

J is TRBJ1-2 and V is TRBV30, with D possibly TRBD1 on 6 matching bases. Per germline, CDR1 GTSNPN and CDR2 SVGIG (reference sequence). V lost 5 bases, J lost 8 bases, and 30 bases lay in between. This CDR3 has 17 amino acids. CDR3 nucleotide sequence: TGTGCCTGGGGATGGGGAGGACAGTCTTCTTTCTCAGGGGGCTACACCTTC. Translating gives CAWGWGGQSSFSGGYTF.

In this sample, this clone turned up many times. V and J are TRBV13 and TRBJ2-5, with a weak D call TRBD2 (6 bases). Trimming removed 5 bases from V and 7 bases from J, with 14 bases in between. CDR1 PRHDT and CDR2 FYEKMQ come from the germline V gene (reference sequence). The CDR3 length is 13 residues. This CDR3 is CASSRRESGTQYF. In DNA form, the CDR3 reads TGTGCCAGCAGCAGACGGGAGTCTGGGACCCAGTACTTC.

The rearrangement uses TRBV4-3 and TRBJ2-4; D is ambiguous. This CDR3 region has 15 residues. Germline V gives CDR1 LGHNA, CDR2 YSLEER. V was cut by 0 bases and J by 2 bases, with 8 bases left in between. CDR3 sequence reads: CASSQEPLTKNIQYF. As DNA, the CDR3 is TGCGCCAGCAGCCAAGAACCCCTGACCAAAAACATTCAGTACTTC.

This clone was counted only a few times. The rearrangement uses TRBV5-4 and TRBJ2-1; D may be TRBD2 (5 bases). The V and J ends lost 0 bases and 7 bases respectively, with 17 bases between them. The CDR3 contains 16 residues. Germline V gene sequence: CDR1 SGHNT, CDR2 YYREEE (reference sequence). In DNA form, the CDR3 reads TGTGCCAGCAGCTTGGATCCGGGAACTATGGGGAATGAGCAGTTCTTC. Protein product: CASSLDPGTMGNEQFF.

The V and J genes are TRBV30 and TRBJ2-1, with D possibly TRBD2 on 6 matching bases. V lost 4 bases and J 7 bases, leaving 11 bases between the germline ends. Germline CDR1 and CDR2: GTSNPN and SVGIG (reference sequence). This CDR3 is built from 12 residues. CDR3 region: CAWTAGSNEQFF. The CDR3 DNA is TGTGCCTGGACGGCGGGGAGTAATGAGCAGTTCTTC.

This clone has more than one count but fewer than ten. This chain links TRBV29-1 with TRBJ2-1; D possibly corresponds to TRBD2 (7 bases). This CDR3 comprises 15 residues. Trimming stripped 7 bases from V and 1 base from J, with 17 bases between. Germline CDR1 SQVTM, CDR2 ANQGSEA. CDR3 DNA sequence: TGCAGCGCCGTGGGGGGGCGACGGTCCTACAATGAGCAGTTCTTC. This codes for CSAVGGRRSYNEQFF.

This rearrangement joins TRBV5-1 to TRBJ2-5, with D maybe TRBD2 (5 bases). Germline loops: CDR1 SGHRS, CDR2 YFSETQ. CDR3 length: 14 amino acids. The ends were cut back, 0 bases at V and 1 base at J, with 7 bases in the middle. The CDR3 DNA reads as TGCGCCAGCAGCTTGGTAGGACTCCAAGAGACCCAGTACTTC. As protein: CASSLVGLQETQYF.

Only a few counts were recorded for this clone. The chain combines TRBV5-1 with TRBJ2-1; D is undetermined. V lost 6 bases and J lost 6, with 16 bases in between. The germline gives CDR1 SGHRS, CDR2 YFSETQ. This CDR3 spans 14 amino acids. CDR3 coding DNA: TGCGCCAGCACCTCATTAGGCGGCCGCAATGAGCAGTTCTTC. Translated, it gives CASTSLGGRNEQFF.

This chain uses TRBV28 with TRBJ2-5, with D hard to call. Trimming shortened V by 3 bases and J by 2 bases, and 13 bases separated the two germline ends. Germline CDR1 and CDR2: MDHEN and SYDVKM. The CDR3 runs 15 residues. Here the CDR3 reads CASSLWETGQETQYF. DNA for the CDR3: TGTGCCAGCAGTTTGTGGGAAACTGGGCAAGAGACCCAGTACTTC. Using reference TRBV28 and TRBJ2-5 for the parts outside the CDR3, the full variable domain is DVKVTQSSRYLVKRTGEKVFLECVQDMDHENMFWYRQDPGLGLRLIYFSYDVKMKEKGDIPEGYSVSREKKERFSLILESASTNQTSMYLCASSLWETGQETQYFGPGTRLLVL.

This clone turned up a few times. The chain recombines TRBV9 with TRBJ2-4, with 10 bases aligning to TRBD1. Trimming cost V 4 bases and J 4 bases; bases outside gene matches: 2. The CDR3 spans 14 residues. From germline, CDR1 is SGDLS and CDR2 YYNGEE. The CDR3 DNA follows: TGTGCCAGCAGCTCGGACAGGGGGAAAAACATTCAGTACTTC. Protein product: CASSSDRGKNIQYF.

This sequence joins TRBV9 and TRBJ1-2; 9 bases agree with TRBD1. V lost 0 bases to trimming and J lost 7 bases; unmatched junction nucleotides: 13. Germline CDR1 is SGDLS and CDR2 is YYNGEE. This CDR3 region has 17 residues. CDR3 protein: CASSVALTGTGRSGYTF. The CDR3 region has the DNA TGTGCCAGCAGCGTAGCTCTTACCGGGACAGGGAGGAGTGGCTACACCTTC.

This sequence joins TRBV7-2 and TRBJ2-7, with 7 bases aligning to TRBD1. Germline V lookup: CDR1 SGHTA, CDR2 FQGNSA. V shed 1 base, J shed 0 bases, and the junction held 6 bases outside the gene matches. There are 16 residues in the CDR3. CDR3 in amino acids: CASSLGTGKSSYEQYF. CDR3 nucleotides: TGTGCCAGCAGCTTAGGGACAGGAAAAAGCTCCTACGAGCAGTACTTC.

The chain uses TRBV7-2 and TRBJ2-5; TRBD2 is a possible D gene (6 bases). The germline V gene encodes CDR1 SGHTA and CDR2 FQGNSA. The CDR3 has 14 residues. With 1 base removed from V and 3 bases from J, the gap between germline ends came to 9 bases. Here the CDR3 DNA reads TGTGCCAGCAGCTTAGGCGGGAAGAAAGAGACCCAGTACTTC. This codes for CASSLGGKKETQYF.